The 14 T cell receptor beta chains below all came from one sample that was sequenced in a study of blood T cell repertoires in COVID-19. This table comes from immunoSEQ multiplex PCR, and its TCRdb copy is limited to in-frame clones, with some not included. The sample has about 64,000 clones, approximately 78% seen once. The sequenced material came from peripheral blood. These receptor sequences come from a man older than 75 with acute or convalescent COVID-19.

The rearrangement joins TRBV6-6 to TRBJ2-7; 7 positions agree with TRBD1. This CDR3 comprises 17 residues. Trimming removed 5 bases from V and 6 bases from J; junction bases left unmatched: 19. Germline V CDR1 and CDR2: MNHNY, SVGAGI (reference sequence). The CDR3 reads CASSRGPWTGLWGEQYF. The CDR3 DNA is TGTGCCAGCAGTCGAGGACCATGGACAGGTCTGTGGGGCGAGCAGTACTTC.

The chain employs TRBV11-2 and TRBJ2-3; D possibly corresponds to TRBD2 (5 bases). CDR1 is SGHAT, CDR2 FQNNGV, per germline. V was clipped by 1 base and J by 2 bases, with 7 bases between them. CDR3 length: 14 residues. The CDR3 spells CASSLATITDTQYF. CDR3 sequence (DNA): TGTGCCAGCAGCTTAGCGACTATCACAGATACGCAGTATTTT.

V is TRBV3-1 (or the pseudogene TRBV3-2) and J is TRBJ1-1; D ambiguous. The CDR3 length is 13 residues. CDR1 LGHDT and CDR2 YNNKEL come from the germline V gene (reference sequence). The germline V and J ends were trimmed by 4 bases and 4 bases, with 10 bases remaining between them. The CDR3 coding sequence is TGTGCCAGCAGCCCTCGAGGATTCACTGAAGCTTTCTTT. Encoded protein: CASSPRGFTEAFF.

This clone was seen once. This chain connects TRBV27 to TRBJ1-1; TRBD1 might be the D (6 bases). V shed 2 bases and J shed 5 bases, with 12 bases lying between them. CDR1 is MNHEY and CDR2 is SMNVEV in the germline V gene (reference sequence). The CDR3 extends over 14 amino acids. This chain's CDR3 is CASSLVGAGTEAFF. In nucleotides, the CDR3 is TGTGCCAGCAGTTTAGTGGGGGCAGGGACTGAAGCTTTCTTT.

The V and J genes are TRBV6-5 and TRBJ1-6; 8 bases are a match to TRBD1. The CDR3 consists of 14 residues. V lost 6 bases and J lost 8; bases outside the gene matches: 6. In germline, CDR1 is MNHEY, CDR2 SVGAGI. CDR3 sequence: CASRPGTGHSPLHF. The CDR3 DNA is TGTGCCAGCAGGCCCGGGACAGGCCATTCACCCCTCCACTTT.

The chain is built from TRBV9 and TRBJ2-3; 10 bases match TRBD2. The germline V gene has CDR1 SGDLS and CDR2 YYNGEE. The V gene end was trimmed by 1 base and the J gene end by 5 bases; junction bases not matched to a gene: 4. The CDR3 sequence is 15 residues long. The DNA of the CDR3 is TGTGCCAGCAGCGTACTAGCGGGGGTGATAGATACGCAGTATTTT. Translating gives CASSVLAGVIDTQYF. The full variable domain, in which reference TRBV9 and TRBJ2-3 provide the parts outside the CDR3, is DSGVTQTPKHLITATGQRVTLRCSPRSGDLSVYWYQQSLDQGLQFLIQYYNGEERAKGNILERFSAQQFPDLHSELNLSSLELGDSALYFCASSVLAGVIDTQYFGPGTRLTVL.

J is TRBJ1-5 and V is TRBV21-1; the table's D call, TRBD1, has no DNA check behind it. TRBV21-1 is labeled a pseudogene. This CDR3 has 19 residues. As DNA, the CDR3 is TGTGCCAGCAGCAAAGAAAAGGCAGGACAGGGCTTTCCAATTCAGCCCCAGCATTTT. As protein: CASSKEKAGQGFPIQPQHF.

The chain couples TRBV11-2 to TRBJ1-1; 7 nucleotides match TRBD1. The CDR3 spans 13 residues. In germline, CDR1 is SGHAT, CDR2 FQNNGV. The V and J ends lost 3 bases and 6 bases, in that order; junction bases with no gene match: 4. CDR3 region: CASSLNRGPEAFF. CDR3 coding DNA: TGTGCCAGCAGCTTGAACAGGGGCCCTGAAGCTTTCTTT.

The gene calls are TRBV6-5 and TRBJ2-3; maybe TRBD2 (7 bases). Germline CDR1 is MNHEY and CDR2 is SVGAGI. With 2 bases removed from V and 10 bases from J, the gap between germline ends came to 16 bases. The CDR3 sequence is 14 residues long. For the CDR3, the DNA is TGTGCCAGCAGTTACAGGGCGGGGGCCCTTGCGCAGTATTTT. Translation: CASSYRAGALAQYF.

CDR3 DNA sequence: TGTGCCAGCAGTGCCGGGACAGAGACCGGGGAGCTGTTTTTT. Translating gives CASSAGTETGELFF. This chain connects TRBV2 to TRBJ2-2; 7 bases are a match to TRBD1. There are 14 residues in the CDR3. J gave up 5 bases and V 4 bases, and 4 bases lay outside the gene matches. The germline gives CDR1 SNHLY, CDR2 FYNNEI. Supplemented by reference TRBV2 and TRBJ2-2, the full variable domain reads EPEVTQTPSHQVTQMGQEVILRCVPISNHLYFYWYRQILGQKVEFLVSFYNNEISEKSEIFDDQFSVERPDGSNFTLKIRSTKLEDSAMYFCASSAGTETGELFFGEGSRLTVL.

This CDR3 is CASQMDSNYGYTF. CDR3 nucleotide sequence: TGTGCCAGCCAGATGGATAGCAACTATGGCTACACCTTC. The gene calls are TRBV6-6 and TRBJ1-2; D ambiguous. From germline, CDR1 is MNHNY and CDR2 SVGAGI (reference sequence). The ends were cut back, 8 bases at V and 2 bases at J, with 12 bases in the middle. This CDR3 has 13 residues.

The chain uses TRBV7-9 and TRBJ2-2, with D perhaps matching TRBD1 (5 bases). V was shortened by 3 bases and J by 6 bases, with 14 bases between the two germline ends. Germline CDR1 reads SEHNR; CDR2 reads FQNEAQ (reference sequence). The CDR3 loop spans 15 amino acids. CDR3 region: CASSLGVRVAGELFF. CDR3 nucleotide sequence: TGTGCCAGCAGCTTGGGCGTCAGGGTGGCCGGGGAGCTGTTTTTT.

The chain is built from TRBV6-5 and TRBJ2-5; no clear D. Trimming cost V 5 bases and J 5 bases, with 6 bases left between them. The CDR3 extends over 11 amino acids. Germline V CDR1 and CDR2: MNHEY, SVGAGI. The CDR3 reads CASSLVETQYF. The CDR3 coding sequence is TGTGCCAGCAGTCTCGTTGAGACCCAGTACTTC.

The rearrangement uses TRBV20-1 and TRBJ2-1; 12 nucleotides line up with TRBD1. The CDR3 totals 15 residues. CDR1 and CDR2 (germline): DFQATT, SNEGSKA (reference sequence). Trimming cost V 3 bases and J 9 bases; bases outside gene matches: 9. The CDR3 sequence: CSASHRDRGLIEQFF. Here the CDR3 DNA reads TGCAGTGCTAGTCACCGGGACAGGGGGCTGATTGAGCAGTTCTTC.